This T cell receptor beta chain was documented in a study of CD8+ T cells in alopecia areata. The CDR3 is 18 amino acids. CDR1 SGHVS and CDR2 FNYEAQ come from the germline V gene. V was clipped by 5 bases and J by 0 bases; unmatched bases: 4. Reverse transcribed after extraction, RNA yielded cDNA as the sequencing template. Sequencing used immunoSEQ multiplex PCR; TCRdb keeps in-frame clones, though not all of them. The table records about 120,000 clones, over 60% of them present only once. This clonotype was sampled from a human donor in good health. Sequences were obtained from CD4+ T cells sorted from blood. This chain joins TRBV7-6 and TRBJ2-2; 15 bases are shared with TRBD2. The CDR3, as DNA: TGTGCCAGCAGCCCGGGGACTAGCGGGGGGACGAACACCGGGGAGCTGTTTTTT. This sequence encodes CASSPGTSGGTNTGELFF.